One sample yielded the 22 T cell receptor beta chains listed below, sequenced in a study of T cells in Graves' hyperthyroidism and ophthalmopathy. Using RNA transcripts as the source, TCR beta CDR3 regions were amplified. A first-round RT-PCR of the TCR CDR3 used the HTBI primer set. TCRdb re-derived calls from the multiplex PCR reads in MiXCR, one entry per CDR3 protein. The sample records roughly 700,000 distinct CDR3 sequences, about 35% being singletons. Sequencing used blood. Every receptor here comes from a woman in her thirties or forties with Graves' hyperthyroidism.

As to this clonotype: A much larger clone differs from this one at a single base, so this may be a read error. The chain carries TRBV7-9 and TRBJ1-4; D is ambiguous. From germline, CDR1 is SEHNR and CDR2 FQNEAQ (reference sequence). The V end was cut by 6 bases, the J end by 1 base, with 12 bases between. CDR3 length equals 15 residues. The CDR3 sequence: CASSRGRQTNEKLFF. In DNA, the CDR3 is TGTGCCAGCAGTCGCGGCAGACAAACTAATGAAAAACTGTTTTTT.

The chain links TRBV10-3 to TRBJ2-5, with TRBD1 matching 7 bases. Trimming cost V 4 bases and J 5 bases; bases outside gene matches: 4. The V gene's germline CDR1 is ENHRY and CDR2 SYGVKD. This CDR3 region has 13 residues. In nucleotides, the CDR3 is TGTGCCATCAGTGGGACAGGAATGGAGACCCAGTACTTC. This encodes CAISGTGMETQYF.

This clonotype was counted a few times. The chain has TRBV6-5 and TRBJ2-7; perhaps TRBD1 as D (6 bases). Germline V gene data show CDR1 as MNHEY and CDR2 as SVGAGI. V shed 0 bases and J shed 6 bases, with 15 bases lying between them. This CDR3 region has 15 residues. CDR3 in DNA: TGTGCCAGCAGTTACTCCATGGGACAAGCATCCGAGCAGTACTTC. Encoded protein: CASSYSMGQASEQYF.

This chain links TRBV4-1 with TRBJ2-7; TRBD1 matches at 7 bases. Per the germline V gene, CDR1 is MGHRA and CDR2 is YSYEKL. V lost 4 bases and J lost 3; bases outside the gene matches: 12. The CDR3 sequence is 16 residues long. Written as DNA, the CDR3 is TGCGCCAGCAGCCTACAACAGGGGCTGAGTTTCTACGAGCAGTACTTC. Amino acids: CASSLQQGLSFYEQYF.

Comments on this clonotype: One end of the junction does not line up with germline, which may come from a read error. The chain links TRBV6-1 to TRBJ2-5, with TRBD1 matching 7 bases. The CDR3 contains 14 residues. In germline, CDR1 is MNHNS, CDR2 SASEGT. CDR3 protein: CASSEGTVQETQHF. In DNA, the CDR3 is TGTGCCAGCAGTGAGGGGACAGTCCAAGAGACCCAGCACTTC.

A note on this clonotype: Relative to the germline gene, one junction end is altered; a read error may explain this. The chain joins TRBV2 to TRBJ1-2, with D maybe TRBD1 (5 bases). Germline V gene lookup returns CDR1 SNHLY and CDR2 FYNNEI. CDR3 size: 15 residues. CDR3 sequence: CASSDPGGANYGYTF. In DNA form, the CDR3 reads TGTGCCAGCAGTGATCCGGGGGGAGCCAACTACGGCTACACCTTC.

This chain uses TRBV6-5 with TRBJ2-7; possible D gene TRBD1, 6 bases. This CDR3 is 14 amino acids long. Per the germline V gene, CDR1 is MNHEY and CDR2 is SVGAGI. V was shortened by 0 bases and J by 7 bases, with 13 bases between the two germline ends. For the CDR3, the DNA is TGTGCCAGCAGTTACTCGCCGGCAGGGGAAGAGCAGTACTTC. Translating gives CASSYSPAGEEQYF.

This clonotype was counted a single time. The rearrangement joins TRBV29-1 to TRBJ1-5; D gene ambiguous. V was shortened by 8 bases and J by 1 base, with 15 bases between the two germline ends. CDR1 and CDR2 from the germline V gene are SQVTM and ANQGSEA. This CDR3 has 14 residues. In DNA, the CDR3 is TGCAGCCAAGAAACGCGTCAGAGCAATCAGCCCCAGCATTTT. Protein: CSQETRQSNQPQHF.

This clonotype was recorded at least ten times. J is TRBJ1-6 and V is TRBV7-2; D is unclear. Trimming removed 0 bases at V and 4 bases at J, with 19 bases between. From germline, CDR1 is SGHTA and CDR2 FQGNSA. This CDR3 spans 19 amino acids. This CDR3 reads CASSLARPGRSTYNSPLHF. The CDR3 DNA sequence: TGTGCCAGCAGCTTAGCTAGGCCGGGTCGCTCAACATATAATTCACCCCTCCACTTT. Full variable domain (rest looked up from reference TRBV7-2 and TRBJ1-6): GAGVSQSPSNKVTEKGKDVELRCDPISGHTALYWYRQSLGQGLEFLIYFQGNSAPDKSGLPSDRFSAERTGGSVSTLTIQRTQQEDSAVYLCASSLARPGRSTYNSPLHFGNGTRLTVT.

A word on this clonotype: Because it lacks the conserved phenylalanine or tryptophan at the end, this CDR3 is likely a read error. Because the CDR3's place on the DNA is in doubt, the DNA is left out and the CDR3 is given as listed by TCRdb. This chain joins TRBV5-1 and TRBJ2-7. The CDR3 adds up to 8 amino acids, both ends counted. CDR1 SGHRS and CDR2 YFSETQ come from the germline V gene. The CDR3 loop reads CASSLEPR.

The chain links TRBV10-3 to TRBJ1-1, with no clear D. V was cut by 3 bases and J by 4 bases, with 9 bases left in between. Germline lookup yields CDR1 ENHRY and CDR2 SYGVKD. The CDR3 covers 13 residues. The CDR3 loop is CAISEDGSTEAFF. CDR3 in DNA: TGTGCCATCAGTGAAGATGGCAGCACTGAAGCTTTCTTT.

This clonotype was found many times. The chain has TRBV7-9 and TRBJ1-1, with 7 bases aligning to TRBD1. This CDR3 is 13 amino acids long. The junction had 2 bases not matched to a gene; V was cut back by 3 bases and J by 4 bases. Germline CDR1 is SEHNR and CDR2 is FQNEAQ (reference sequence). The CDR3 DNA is TGTGCCAGCAGCTTCCAGGGGGGCACTGAAGCTTTCTTT. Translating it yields CASSFQGGTEAFF. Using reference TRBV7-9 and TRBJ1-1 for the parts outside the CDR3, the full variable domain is DTGVSQNPRHKITKRGQNVTFRCDPISEHNRLYWYRQTLGQGPEFLTYFQNEAQLEKSRLLSDRFSAERPKGSFSTLEIQRTEQGDSAMYLCASSFQGGTEAFFGQGTRLTVV.

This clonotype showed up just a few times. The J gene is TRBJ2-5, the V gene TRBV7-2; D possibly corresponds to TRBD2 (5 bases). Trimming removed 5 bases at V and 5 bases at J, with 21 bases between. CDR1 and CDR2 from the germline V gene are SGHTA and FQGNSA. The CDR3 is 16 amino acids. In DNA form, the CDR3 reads TGTGCCAGCAGCCTACCCTGGGTCCGACGAGGGGAGACCCAGTACTTC. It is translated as CASSLPWVRRGETQYF.

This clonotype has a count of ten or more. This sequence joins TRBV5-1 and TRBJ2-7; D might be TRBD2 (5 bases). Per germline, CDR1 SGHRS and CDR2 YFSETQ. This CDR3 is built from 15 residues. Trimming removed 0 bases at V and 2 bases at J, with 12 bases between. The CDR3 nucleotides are TGCGCCAGCAGCTTGGAAGGCGGGTCTACCTACGAGCAGTACTTC. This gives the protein CASSLEGGSTYEQYF.

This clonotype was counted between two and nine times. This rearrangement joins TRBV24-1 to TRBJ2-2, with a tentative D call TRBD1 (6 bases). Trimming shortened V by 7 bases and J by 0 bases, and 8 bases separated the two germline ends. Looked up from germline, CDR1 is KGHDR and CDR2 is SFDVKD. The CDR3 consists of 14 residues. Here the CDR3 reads CATSGQSNTGELFF. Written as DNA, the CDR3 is TGTGCCACCAGCGGACAGTCGAACACCGGGGAGCTGTTTTTT.

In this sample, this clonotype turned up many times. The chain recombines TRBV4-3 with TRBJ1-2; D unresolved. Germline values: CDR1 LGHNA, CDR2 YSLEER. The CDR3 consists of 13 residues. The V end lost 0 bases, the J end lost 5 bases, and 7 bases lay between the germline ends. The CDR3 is CASSQDGGYGYTF. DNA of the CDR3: TGCGCCAGCAGCCAAGATGGAGGATATGGCTACACCTTC.

The CDR3 region has the DNA TGCAGCGTTGAAGAGTCCGGGACTAGCGGGGGAGGCAATGAGCAGTTCTTC. It translates to CSVEESGTSGGGNEQFF. V usage is TRBV29-1 and J usage is TRBJ2-7, with 14 bases fitting TRBD2. The tail of the sequence fits TRBJ2-1 better, so the J call may be wrong. This CDR3 has 17 amino acids. Per germline, CDR1 SQVTM and CDR2 ANQGSEA.

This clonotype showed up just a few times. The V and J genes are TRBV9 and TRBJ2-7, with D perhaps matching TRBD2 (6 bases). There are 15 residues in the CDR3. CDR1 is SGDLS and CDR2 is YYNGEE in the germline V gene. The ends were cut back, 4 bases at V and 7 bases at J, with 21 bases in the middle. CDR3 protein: CASSQTPGLGEEQYF. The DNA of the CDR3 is TGTGCCAGCAGCCAAACGCCGGGACTCGGCGAGGAGCAGTACTTC. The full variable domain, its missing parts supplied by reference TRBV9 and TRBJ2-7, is DSGVTQTPKHLITATGQRVTLRCSPRSGDLSVYWYQQSLDQGLQFLIQYYNGEERAKGNILERFSAQQFPDLHSELNLSSLELGDSALYFCASSQTPGLGEEQYFGPGTRLTVT.

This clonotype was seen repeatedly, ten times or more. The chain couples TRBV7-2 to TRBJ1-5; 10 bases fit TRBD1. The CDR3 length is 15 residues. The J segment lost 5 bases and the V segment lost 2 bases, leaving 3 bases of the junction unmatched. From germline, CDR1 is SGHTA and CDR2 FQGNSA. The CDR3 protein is CASSLSTGGYQPQHF. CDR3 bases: TGTGCCAGCAGCTTATCGACAGGGGGCTATCAGCCCCAGCATTTT.

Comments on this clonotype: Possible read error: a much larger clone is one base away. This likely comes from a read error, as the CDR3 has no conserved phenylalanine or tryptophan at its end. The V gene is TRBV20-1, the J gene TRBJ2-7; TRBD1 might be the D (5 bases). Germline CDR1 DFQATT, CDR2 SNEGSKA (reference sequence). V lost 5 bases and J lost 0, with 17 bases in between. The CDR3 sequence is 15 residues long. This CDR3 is CSAPRDSLPSYEQYL. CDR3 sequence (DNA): TGCAGTGCTCCCCGCGACAGCCTTCCCTCCTACGAGCAGTACCTC.

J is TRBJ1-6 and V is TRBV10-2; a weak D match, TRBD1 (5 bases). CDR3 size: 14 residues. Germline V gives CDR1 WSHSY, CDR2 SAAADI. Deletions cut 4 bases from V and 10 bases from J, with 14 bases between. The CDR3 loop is CASSGRDGGSPLHF. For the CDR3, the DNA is TGCGCCAGCAGTGGCCGGGACGGGGGGTCACCCCTCCACTTT.

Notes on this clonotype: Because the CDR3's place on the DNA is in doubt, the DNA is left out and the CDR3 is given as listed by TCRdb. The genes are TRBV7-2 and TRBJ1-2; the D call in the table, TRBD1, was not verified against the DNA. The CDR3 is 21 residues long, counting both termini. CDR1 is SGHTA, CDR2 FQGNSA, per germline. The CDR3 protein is CASSFYICSAAGQRADYGYTF.